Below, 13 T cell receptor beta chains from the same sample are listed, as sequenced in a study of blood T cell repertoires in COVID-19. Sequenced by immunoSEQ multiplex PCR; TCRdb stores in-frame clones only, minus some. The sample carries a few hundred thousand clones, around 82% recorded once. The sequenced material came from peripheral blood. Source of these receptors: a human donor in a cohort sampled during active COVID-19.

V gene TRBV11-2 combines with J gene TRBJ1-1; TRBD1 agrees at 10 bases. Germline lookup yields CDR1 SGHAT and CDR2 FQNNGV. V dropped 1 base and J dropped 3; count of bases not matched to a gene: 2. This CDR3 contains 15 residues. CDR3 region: CASSLVDRGDTEAFF. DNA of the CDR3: TGTGCCAGCAGCTTAGTGGACAGGGGGGACACTGAAGCTTTCTTT.

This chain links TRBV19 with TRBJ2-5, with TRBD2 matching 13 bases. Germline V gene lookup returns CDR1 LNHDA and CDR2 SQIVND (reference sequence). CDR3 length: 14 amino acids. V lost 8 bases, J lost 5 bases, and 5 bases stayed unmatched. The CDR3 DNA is TGTGCCAGTGGGTCGACTAGCGGGAGGGAGACCCAGTACTTC. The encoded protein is CASGSTSGRETQYF.

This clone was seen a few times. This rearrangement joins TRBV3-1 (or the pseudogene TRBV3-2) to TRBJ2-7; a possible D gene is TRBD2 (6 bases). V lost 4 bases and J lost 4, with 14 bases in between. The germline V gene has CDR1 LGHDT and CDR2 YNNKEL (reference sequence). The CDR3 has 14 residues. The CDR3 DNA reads TGTGCCAGCAGCCCCTGGAGGGAATCTTACGAGCAGTACTTC. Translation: CASSPWRESYEQYF.

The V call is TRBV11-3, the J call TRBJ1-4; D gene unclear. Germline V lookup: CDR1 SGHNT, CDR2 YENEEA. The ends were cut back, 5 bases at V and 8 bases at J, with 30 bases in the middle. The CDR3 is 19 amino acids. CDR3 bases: TGTGCCAGCAGCGGGCTTGGCCGGCGGAGGCGGTGTCAAGAGGAAAAACTGTTTTTT. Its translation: CASSGLGRRRRCQEEKLFF.

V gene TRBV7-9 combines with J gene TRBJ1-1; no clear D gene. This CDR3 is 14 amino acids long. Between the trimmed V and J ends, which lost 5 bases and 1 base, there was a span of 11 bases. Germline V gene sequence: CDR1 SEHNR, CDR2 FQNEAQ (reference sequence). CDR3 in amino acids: CASSPGSRNTEAFF. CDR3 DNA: TGTGCCAGCAGCCCAGGATCGAGGAACACTGAAGCTTTCTTT.

The CDR3 reads CASSQGTLQGSPLHF. The CDR3 DNA follows: TGCGCCAGCAGCCAAGGGACTTTACAGGGTTCACCCCTCCACTTT. V and J are TRBV4-1 and TRBJ1-6, with D perhaps matching TRBD1 (6 bases). V lost 1 base, J lost 9 bases, and 13 bases lay in between. Per germline, CDR1 MGHRA and CDR2 YSYEKL. CDR3 length: 15 residues.

CDR3 region: CASTSVGLAGGTPAQETQYF. CDR3 DNA sequence: TGTGCCAGCACCAGTGTGGGTTTAGCGGGAGGGACGCCGGCACAAGAGACCCAGTACTTC. This chain joins TRBV21-1 and TRBJ2-5; the table's D call, TRBD2, has no DNA check behind it. TRBV21-1 is a listed pseudogene. The CDR3 is made up of 20 amino acids.

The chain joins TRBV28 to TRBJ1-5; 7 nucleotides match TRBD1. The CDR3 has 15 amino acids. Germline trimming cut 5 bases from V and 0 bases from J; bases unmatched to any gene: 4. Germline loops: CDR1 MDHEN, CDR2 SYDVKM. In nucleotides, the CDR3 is TGTGCCAGCAGTCGACAGGGAGTTAGCAATCAGCCCCAGCATTTT. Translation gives CASSRQGVSNQPQHF.

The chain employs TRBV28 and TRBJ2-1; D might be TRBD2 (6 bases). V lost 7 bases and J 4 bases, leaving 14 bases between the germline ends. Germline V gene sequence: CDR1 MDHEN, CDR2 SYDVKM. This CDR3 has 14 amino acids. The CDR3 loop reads CASNPSGPYNEQFF. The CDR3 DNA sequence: TGTGCCAGCAATCCGAGCGGGCCGTACAATGAGCAGTTCTTC. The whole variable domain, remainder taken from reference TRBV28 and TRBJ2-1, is DVKVTQSSRYLVKRTGEKVFLECVQDMDHENMFWYRQDPGLGLRLIYFSYDVKMKEKGDIPEGYSVSREKKERFSLILESASTNQTSMYLCASNPSGPYNEQFFGPGTRLTVL.

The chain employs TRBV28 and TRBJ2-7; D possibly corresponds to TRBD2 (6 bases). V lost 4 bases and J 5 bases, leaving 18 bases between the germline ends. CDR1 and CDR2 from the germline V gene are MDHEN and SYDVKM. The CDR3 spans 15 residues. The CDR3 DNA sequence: TGTGCCAGCAGTTCCTTCGGGGAGGTCGGGAACGAGCAGTACTTC. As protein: CASSSFGEVGNEQYF.

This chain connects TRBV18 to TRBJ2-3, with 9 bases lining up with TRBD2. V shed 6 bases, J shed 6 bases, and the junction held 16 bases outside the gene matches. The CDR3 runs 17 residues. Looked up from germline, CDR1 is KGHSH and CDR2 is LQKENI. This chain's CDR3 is CASSKTGAGGSGDTQYF. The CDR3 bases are TGTGCCAGCTCTAAGACTGGCGCGGGAGGGTCTGGTGATACGCAGTATTTT.

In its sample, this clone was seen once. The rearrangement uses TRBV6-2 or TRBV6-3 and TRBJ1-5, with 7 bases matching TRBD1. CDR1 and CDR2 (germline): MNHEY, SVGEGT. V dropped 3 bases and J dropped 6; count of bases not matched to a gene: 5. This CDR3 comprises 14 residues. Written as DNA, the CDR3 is TGTGCCAGCAGTTATGTGACAGGGATTCAGCCCCAGCATTTT. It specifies CASSYVTGIQPQHF.

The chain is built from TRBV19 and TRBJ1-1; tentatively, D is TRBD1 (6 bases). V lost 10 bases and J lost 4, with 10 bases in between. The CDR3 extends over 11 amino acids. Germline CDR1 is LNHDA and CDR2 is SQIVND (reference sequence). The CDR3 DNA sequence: TGTGCCACAAGGGGGGGCACTGAAGCTTTCTTT. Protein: CATRGGTEAFF. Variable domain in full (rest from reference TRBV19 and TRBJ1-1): DGGITQSPKYLFRKEGQNVTLSCEQNLNHDAMYWYRQDPGQGLRLIYYSQIVNDFQKGDIAEGYSVSREKKESFPLTVTSAQKNPTAFYLCATRGGTEAFFGQGTRLTVV.